This T cell receptor beta chain comes out of a study of siplizumab effects on memory and regulatory T cells. Regarding this clone: In the same sample, other DNA sequences code for this CDR3.

Clones were sequenced by immunoSEQ multiplex PCR, and TCRdb holds only the in-frame ones, with some missing. The repertoire includes 70,000 to 100,000 clones, approximately 96% of them detected once, and less than 0.035% sits in the top ten. The CDR3 totals 13 residues. The ends were cut back, 5 bases at V and 3 bases at J, with 11 bases in the middle. Germline lookup yields CDR1 SGHKS and CDR2 YYEKEE (reference sequence). The sequenced sample consisted of naive CD4+ T cells sorted from blood. This clonotype was sampled from a human donor in good health. The chain links TRBV5-5 to TRBJ1-1, with D unresolved. The CDR3 spells CASSFAGYTEAFF. In DNA, the CDR3 is TGTGCCAGCAGTTTTGCGGGTTACACTGAAGCTTTCTTT.